This TCR beta chain was sequenced for a study of spatial heterogeneity in lung cancer. Study as a whole: Consistent detection of more beta-chain than alpha-chain sequences was observed.

The time point is: blood at routine non-recurrence follow-up after resection. From tumor, nontumor lung or frozen PBMC, whole RNA was taken unsorted for sequencing. The sample holds a few counts of this clonotype. Antigen specificity is unknown. Trimming cost V 5 bases and J 4 bases; bases outside gene matches: 11. The CDR3 length is 16 residues. Germline CDR1 reads LGHNA; CDR2 reads YNFKEQ. A unique molecular identifier was carried by every single TCR cDNA molecule. Using its own MiXCR run on the 5' RACE reads, TCRdb lists one record per CDR3 protein. Altogether fewer than 30,000 distinct CDR3 sequences are present, 9.7% being singletons, with the ten largest covering roughly 22%. General observations from the study: At tumor resection, ubiquitous expanded TCRs were detected in blood more often than later.

Sequencing was performed on PBMCs, taken at follow-up. The chain employs TRBV4-2 and TRBJ2-1; TRBD2 agrees at 7 bases. The origin of this receptor is a male donor with early-stage non-small cell lung cancer. CDR3 sequence: CASSLGGLADYNEQFF. The CDR3 DNA is TGTGCCAGCAGCTTAGGCGGGCTAGCGGATTACAATGAGCAGTTCTTC.